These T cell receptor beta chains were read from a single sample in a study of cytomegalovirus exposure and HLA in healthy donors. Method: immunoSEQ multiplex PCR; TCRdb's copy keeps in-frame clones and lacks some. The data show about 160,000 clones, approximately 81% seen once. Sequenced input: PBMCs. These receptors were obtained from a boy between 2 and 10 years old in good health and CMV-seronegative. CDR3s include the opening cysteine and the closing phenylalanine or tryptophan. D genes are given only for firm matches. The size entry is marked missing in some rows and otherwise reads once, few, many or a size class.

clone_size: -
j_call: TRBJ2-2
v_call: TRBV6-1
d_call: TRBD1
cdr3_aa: CASSRGTGDTGELFF
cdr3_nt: TGTGCCAGCAGTCGAGGGACAGGGGACACCGGGGAGCTGTTTTTT

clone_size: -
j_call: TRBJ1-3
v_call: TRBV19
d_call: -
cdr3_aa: CASSIDLETDSWNTIYF
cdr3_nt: TGTGCCAGTAGTATAGATCTGGAAACGGACAGCTGGAACACCATATATTTT

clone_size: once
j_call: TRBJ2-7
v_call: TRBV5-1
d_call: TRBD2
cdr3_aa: CASSSGVGTSVNFPGEQYF
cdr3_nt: TGCGCCAGCAGCTCCGGGGTGGGCACTAGCGTAAACTTCCCGGGGGAGCAGTACTTC

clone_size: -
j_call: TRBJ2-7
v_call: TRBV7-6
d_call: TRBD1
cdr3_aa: CASSLEGTGATYEQYF
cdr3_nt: TGTGCCAGCAGCCTGGAGGGGACAGGGGCAACCTACGAGCAGTACTTC

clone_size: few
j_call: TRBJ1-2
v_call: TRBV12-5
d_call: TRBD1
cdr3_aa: CASGATGGYGYTF
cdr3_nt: TGTGCTAGTGGAGCCACAGGGGGCTATGGCTACACCTTC

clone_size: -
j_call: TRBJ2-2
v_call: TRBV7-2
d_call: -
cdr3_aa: CASSLVILGSSGELFF
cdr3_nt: TGTGCCAGCAGCTTAGTGATCCTAGGTTCGTCCGGGGAGCTGTTTTTT

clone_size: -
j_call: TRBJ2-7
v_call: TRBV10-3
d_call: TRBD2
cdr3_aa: CAISGGGAGGFEQYF
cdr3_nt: TGTGCCATCAGTGGGGGAGGAGCGGGAGGGTTTGAGCAGTACTTC

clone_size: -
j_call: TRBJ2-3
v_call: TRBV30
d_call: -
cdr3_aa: CAWSTDSDTQYF
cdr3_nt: TGTGCCTGGAGTACGGACTCAGATACGCAGTATTTT

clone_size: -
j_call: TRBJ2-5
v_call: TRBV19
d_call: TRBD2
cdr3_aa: CASKGLIQETQYF
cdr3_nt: TGTGCCAGTAAGGGACTAATCCAAGAGACCCAGTACTTC

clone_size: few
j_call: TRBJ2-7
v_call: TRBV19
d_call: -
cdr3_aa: CASSVGIDEQYF
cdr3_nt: TGTGCCAGTAGTGTCGGTATTGACGAGCAGTACTTC

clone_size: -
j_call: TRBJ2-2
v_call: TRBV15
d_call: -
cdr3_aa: CATRGRWGVNTGELFF
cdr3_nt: TGTGCCACCAGAGGGAGGTGGGGGGTTAACACCGGGGAGCTGTTTTTT

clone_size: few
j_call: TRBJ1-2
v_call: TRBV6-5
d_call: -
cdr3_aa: CASRNTGLGYGYTF
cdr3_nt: TGTGCCAGCAGGAACACAGGGTTGGGTTATGGCTACACCTTC

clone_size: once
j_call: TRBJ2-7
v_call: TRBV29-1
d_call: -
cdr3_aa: CSVEQGSLTGEQYF
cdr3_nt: TGCAGCGTTGAACAGGGTTCCCTGACGGGCGAGCAGTACTTC

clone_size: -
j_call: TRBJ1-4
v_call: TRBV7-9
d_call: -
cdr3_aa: CASSSSGGKLFF
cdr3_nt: TGTGCCAGCAGCTCCTCGGGTGGAAAACTGTTTTTT

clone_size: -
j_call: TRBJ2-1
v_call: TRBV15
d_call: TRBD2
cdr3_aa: CATSRAGTSGHEQFF
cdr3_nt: TGTGCCACCAGCAGAGCCGGGACTAGCGGCCATGAGCAGTTCTTC

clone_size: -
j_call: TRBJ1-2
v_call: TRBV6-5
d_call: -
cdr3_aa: CASSEVGGQYGYTF
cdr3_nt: TGTGCCAGCAGTGAAGTCGGGGGGCAATATGGCTACACCTTC

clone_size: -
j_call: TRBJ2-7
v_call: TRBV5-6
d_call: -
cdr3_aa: CASSLFRSSYEQYF
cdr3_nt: TGTGCCAGCAGCTTGTTCCGGAGCTCCTACGAGCAGTACTTC

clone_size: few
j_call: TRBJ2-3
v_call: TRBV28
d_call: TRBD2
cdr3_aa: CASSLTSGGTDTQYF
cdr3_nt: TGTGCCAGCAGTTTAACTAGCGGGGGCACAGATACGCAGTATTTT

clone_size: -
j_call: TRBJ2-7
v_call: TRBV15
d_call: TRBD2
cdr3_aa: CATSPGRLAGAGEQYF
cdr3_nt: TGTGCCACCAGCCCCGGCCGACTAGCGGGAGCTGGCGAGCAGTACTTC

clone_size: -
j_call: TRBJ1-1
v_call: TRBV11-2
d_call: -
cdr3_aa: CASSSNALNTEAFF
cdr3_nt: TGTGCCAGCAGCTCTAACGCCCTGAACACTGAAGCTTTCTTT

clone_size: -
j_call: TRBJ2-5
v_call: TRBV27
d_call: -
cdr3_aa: CASLKQGGETQYF
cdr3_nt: TGTGCCAGCCTAAAGCAGGGTGGAGAGACCCAGTACTTC

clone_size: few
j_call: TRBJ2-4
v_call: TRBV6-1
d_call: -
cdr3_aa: CASSEAVGGQNAKNIQYF
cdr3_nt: TGTGCCAGCAGTGAAGCGGTCGGAGGGCAGAATGCCAAAAACATTCAGTACTTC

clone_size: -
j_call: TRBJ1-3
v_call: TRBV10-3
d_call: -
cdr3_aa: CAIKGELSGNTIYF
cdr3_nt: TGTGCCATCAAGGGGGAATTGAGCGGAAACACCATATATTTT

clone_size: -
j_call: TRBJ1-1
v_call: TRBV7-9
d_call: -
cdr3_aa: CASSFKQEGTEAFF
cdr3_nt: TGTGCCAGCAGCTTCAAACAGGAGGGCACTGAAGCTTTCTTT

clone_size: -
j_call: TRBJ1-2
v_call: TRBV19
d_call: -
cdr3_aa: CASNRPPGHLGGYTF
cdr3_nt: TGTGCCAGTAATCGCCCTCCGGGACACCTCGGGGGCTACACCTTC

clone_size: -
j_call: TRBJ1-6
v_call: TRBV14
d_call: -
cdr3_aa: CASSARQARSPLHF
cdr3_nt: TGTGCCAGCAGCGCTAGACAGGCGAGATCACCCCTCCACTTT

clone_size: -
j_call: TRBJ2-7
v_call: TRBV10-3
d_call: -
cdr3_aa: CAISGGQGSYEQYF
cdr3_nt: TGTGCCATCAGTGGGGGTCAGGGCTCCTACGAGCAGTACTTC

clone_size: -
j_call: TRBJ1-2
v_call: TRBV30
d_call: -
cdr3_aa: CAWRRGGGSGCGYTF
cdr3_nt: TGTGCCTGGAGGAGGGGGGGTGGCAGCGGATGTGGCTACACCTTC

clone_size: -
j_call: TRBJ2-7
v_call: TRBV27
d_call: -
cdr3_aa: CASSLSPGSVLRHYEQYF
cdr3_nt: TGTGCCAGCAGTTTATCTCCCGGAAGCGTTCTACGCCACTACGAGCAGTACTTC

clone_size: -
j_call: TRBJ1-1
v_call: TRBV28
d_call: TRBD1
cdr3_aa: CASSTTGEAFF
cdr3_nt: TGTGCCAGCAGTACGACAGGGGAAGCTTTCTTT

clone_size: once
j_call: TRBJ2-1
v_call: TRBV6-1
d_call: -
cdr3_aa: CASSEAIAGAYNEQFF
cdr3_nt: TGTGCCAGCAGTGAAGCTATCGCAGGGGCCTACAATGAGCAGTTCTTC

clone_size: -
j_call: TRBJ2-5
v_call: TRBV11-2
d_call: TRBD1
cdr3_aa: CASSSRQGREQYF
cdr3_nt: TGTGCCAGCAGCTCTCGACAGGGTAGGGAGCAGTACTTC

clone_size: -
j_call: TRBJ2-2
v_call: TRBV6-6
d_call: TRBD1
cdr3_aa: CASRPRTGTPGELFF
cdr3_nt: TGTGCCAGCAGACCCCGGACAGGGACCCCCGGGGAGCTGTTTTTT

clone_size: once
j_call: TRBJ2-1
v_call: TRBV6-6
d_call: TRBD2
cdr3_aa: CASSYGAGGPNEQFF
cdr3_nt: TGTGCCAGCAGTTACGGAGCGGGAGGGCCAAATGAGCAGTTCTTC

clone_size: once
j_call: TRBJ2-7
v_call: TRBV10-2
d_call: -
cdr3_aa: CASQTDSYEQYF
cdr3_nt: TGCGCCAGCCAGACAGACTCCTACGAGCAGTACTTC

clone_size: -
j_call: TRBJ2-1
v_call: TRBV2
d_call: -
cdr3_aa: CASSGLNNREQFF
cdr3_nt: TGTGCCAGCAGCGGACTAAACAATAGGGAGCAGTTCTTC

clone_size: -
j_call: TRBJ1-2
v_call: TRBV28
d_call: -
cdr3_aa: CASSIPQDSGRVGYTF
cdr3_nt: TGTGCCAGCAGCATTCCTCAGGACAGCGGAAGGGTTGGCTACACCTTC

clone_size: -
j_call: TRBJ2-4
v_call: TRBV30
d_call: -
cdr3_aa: CAWSVRLGIPIAKNIQYF
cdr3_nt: TGTGCCTGGAGTGTACGTCTGGGCATACCAATAGCCAAAAACATTCAGTACTTC

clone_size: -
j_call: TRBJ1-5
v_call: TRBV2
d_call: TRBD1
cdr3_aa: CASSNDRVNQPQHF
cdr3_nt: TGTGCCAGCAGCAACGACAGGGTGAATCAGCCCCAGCATTTT

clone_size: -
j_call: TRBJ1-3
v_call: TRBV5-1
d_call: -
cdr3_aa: CASSLEGDSGNTIYF
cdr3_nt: TGCGCCAGCAGCTTGGAAGGAGACTCTGGAAACACCATATATTTT

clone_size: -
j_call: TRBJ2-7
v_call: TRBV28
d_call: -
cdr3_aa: CASSLGGGQSPYEQYF
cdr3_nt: TGTGCCAGCAGTTTAGGGGGGGGGCAAAGTCCCTACGAGCAGTACTTC

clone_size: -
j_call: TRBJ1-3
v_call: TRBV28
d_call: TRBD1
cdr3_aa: CASRPSGTGNAIYF
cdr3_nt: TGTGCCAGCAGACCGTCCGGGACAGGAAACGCCATATATTTT

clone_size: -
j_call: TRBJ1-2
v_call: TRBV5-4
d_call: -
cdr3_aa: CASADAGANYGYTF
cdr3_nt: TGTGCCAGCGCCGATGCGGGTGCGAACTATGGCTACACCTTC

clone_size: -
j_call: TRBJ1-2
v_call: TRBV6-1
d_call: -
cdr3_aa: CASSDTRDYGYTF
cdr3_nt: TGTGCCAGCAGTGACACCCGAGACTATGGCTACACCTTC

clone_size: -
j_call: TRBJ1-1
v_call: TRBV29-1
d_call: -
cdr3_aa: CSVEGCGNCMNTEAFF
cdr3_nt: TGCAGCGTTGAGGGTTGCGGGAATTGCATGAACACTGAAGCTTTCTTT

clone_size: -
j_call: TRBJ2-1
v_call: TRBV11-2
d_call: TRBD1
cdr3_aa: CASSLDRDRGLHEQFF
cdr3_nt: TGTGCCAGCAGCTTAGATAGGGACAGGGGGCTGCATGAGCAGTTCTTC

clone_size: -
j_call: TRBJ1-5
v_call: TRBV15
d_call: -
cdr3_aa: CATSREMDRNNQPQHF
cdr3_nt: TGTGCCACCAGCAGAGAGATGGACAGAAACAATCAGCCCCAGCATTTT